The text below deals with one TCR beta chain. The antigen is undetermined. These data come from a study of response to subunit inactivated influenza vaccine. The study, taken as a whole, reports: Only a handful of new T cells, the authors suggested, are recruited with each seasonal influenza vaccination.

TCRdb redid the calling of the RT-PCR reads with MiXCR, one entry per CDR3 protein. The table has about 650,000 distinct CDR3 sequences, around 15% seen once; the top ten hold around 7.6%. V dropped 2 bases and J dropped 0 bases, with 8 bases sitting between them. The germline gives CDR1 PRHDT, CDR2 FYEKMQ (reference sequence). The CDR3 totals 15 residues. The chain has TRBV13 and TRBJ2-1, with D possibly TRBD2 on 5 matching bases. This receptor was obtained from a man aged 45 to 65 who received an inactivated influenza vaccine. Specimen: PBMCs from blood, collected 14 to 15 days before vaccination. In nucleotides, the CDR3 is TGTGCCAGCAGCTTACCCGGGAACTCCTACAATGAGCAGTTCTTC. It specifies CASSLPGNSYNEQFF. The whole variable domain, remainder taken from reference TRBV13 and TRBJ2-1, is AAGVIQSPRHLIKEKRETATLKCYPIPRHDTVYWYQQGPGQDPQFLISFYEKMQSDKGSIPDRFSAQQFSDYHSELNMSSLELGDSALYFCASSLPGNSYNEQFFGPGTRLTVL.